This T cell receptor (beta chain) was captured in a study of T cell changes during pregnancy in multiple sclerosis. J was trimmed by 0 bases and V by 0 bases; bases with no gene match: 4. In germline, CDR1 is LGHNA, CDR2 YNFKEQ. This CDR3 has 17 residues. Measured with immunoSEQ multiplex PCR; TCRdb has only the in-frame clones, and not every one. The profile shows 50,000 to 65,000 clones, more than 75% of them singletons. A single count supports this clone. This clonotype originated in a female donor with multiple sclerosis, enrolled in a pregnancy study. The V and J genes are TRBV4-2 and TRBJ2-7; TRBD2 aligns across 11 bases. Sequenced material: CD8+ T cells from peripheral blood mononuclear cells, taken before pregnancy. This CDR3 is CASSQDVGTSGSYEQYF. The CDR3 DNA reads as TGTGCCAGCAGCCAAGATGTGGGGACTAGCGGCTCCTACGAGCAGTACTTC.